This T cell receptor beta chain was sequenced in a study of T-cell reconstitution after alpha-beta-depleted transplantation in children. Using unique molecular identifiers, the investigators prepared the TCRbeta library. A single record per CDR3 protein comes from TCRdb applying MiXCR to the PCR reads. The sample includes about 72,000 distinct CDR3 sequences, about 6.7% of them seen just once. Germline V gene sequence: CDR1 SGHTA, CDR2 FQGTGA. The CDR3 covers 14 residues. V shed 5 bases and J 6 bases; nucleotides not matched to a gene: 5. This rearrangement joins TRBV7-3 to TRBJ2-3, with 10 nucleotides matching TRBD2. The sequence was obtained from a human donor who donated a stem cell graft to a child with acute lymphoblastic leukemia. The specimen comprised PBMCs from the stem cell graft donor, sampled from the stem cell graft. CDR3 DNA: TGTGCCAGCAGCCCTCTAGCGGGAGCGGATACGCAGTATTTT. It codes for CASSPLAGADTQYF.